This TCR beta chain comes out of a study of cytomegalovirus exposure and HLA in healthy donors (dated by TCRdb to 2016 to 2017). General notes on the study: An earlier analysis of 587 of the donors reported 276 Gb of sequence data and approximately 120 million unique TCR beta sequences obtained from around 190 million T cells. A handful of DR-DQ haplotypes were handled as single units for association and clustering because linkage in the cohort was strong. The study aimed to test whether signatures of past pathogen exposure could be identified by cataloging public T cell receptors. The genetic ancestry cluster associated with self-reported Caucasian donors included approximately 85% of the 398 genotyped donors. Across 398 genotyped donors of the cohort, an average of roughly 250,000 unique TCR beta nucleotide sequences per donor were sequenced, and roughly 18% of those sequences were non-productive. To study patterns of TCR occurrence, a later analysis re-analyzed previously published TCR beta repertoires from 700 or so donors and added high-resolution HLA genotyping. The number of donors typed differed by locus, with about 629-630 for A, B, C, DRB1 and DQB1, 522 for DQA1, 606 for DPA1, and some 440 for DPB1. The study combined high-throughput TCR immunosequencing, statistical association of individual TCRs with disease status, and machine learning to predict cytomegalovirus infection status. All discovery cohort repertoires had been generated using a single sequencing platform. A later genetic analysis took genome-wide SNP genotypes for about 65% of the 666 donors and used that subset as a discovery cohort. The T cell repertoires of 670 or so subjects were profiled by immunosequencing and related to cytomegalovirus serostatus. Alongside the repertoire data, information on donor age, sex, ethnicity and CMV serostatus was compiled. A separate validation cohort of approximately 130 different subjects was used in addition to the roughly 700-subject first cohort. In an earlier analysis of about 590 of the donors, high-throughput TCR beta sequencing was used to judge whether each TCR beta V gene segment behaved as functional or pseudogenic. Both class I and class II loci were covered by HLA typing, at four-digit resolution. About 320 gigabases of sequencing data and 70 million to 100 million unique TCR sequences were included in an early release covering about 700 HLA-typed donors. Rather than drawing on any new phenotypic data, the later analysis identified candidate immune exposures from TCR beta sequences and the way those sequences occurred across donors. The research as a whole found: A cluster of highly shared sequence variants was judged likely to be a technical artifact of the sequencing pipeline. Only TCR beta chains were sequenced in this cohort, and the absence of alpha or paired-chain data limited detectable features. A later analysis associated approximately 17,000 TCR beta sequences with specific HLA alleles at a false discovery rate of 0.05. In an earlier analysis of 500 to 650 of the donors, most TCR beta V segments appeared in productive rearrangements about 87% or about 30% of the time, broadly matching IMGT annotations. Linkage disequilibrium might explain the correlated functional status among segregating V segments, but an unknown experimental factor could not be excluded. The classifier was reported to diagnose cytomegalovirus status with high specificity and sensitivity in both the original cohort and the validation cohort. Several of the top co-occurrence clusters appeared to be linked to parvovirus B19, influenza, CMV and Epstein-Barr virus, according to a later analysis. Some IMGT-functional V segments, including TRBV6-2 and TRBV6-3, could not be told apart with the 87-base-pair reads, so those segments were excluded. While some public TCRs were present in many individuals, most TCR sequences turned up only very rarely across donors. A later genetic analysis associated a missense DCLRE1C variant with V-gene and J-gene trimming of TCR beta chains, and an independent cohort replicated the association. Compared with the roughly 700-donor mean, donors in an Asian-associated ancestry cluster had fewer N-insertions in productive TCRs, according to a later genetic analysis. The study gave a list of about 170 TCR beta chains associated with cytomegalovirus. Strong co-occurrence of HLA alleles, especially DR and DQ, made assigning TCR associations to individual alleles difficult. In a later analysis, most CMV-associated TCR beta chains were found to appear HLA-restricted, with HLA associations seemingly driven largely by CMV exposure. In a later analysis, the rate of TCR association differed among HLA loci, with DRB1 alleles having the most associated TCRs and HLA-C alleles having the fewest. Because HLA typing was missing for some donors at each locus, association tests included only the typed subset. CMV serostatus was the only immune exposure information available for the cohort. In vitro tests confirmed that a few of the cytomegalovirus-associated TCR beta chains recognize cytomegalovirus antigens. A further reported finding was that TCR beta sequences accurately predicted the HLA-A and HLA-B alleles for most subjects in the first cohort. The authors suggested that the approach could potentially be extended to other disease states and immunological phenotypes. Presence/absence analyses assumed roughly uniform sequencing depth across donors, an assumption that may not hold. In a later analysis, HLA-associated TCR beta chains were found to be more clonally expanded and to have lower generation probabilities than equally common non-associated chains. Because counts were too low, about 18 rarely observed V segments, including chromosome 9 orphons, were left out of the earlier analysis of over 550 of the donors.

The CDR3 covers 13 residues, taking in both the cysteine and the phenylalanine. Only the CDR3 DNA stays, 39 bases, in frame from base 1. CDR1 and CDR2 are read off the germline V gene as SQVTM and ANQGSEA. V lost 6 bases and J lost 1 base, and the count of bases not matched to a germline gene is 3. In the case of this clone: This receptor's antigen is unknown. Base qualities are not recorded, but no much larger clone differs from it by a single base. Other nucleotide sequences from this sample produce the same CDR3.

The cohort comprised 710 or so healthy bone marrow donors. All cohort members were sampled while nominally healthy, although unrecorded immune exposures were likely present. The donor tested CMV seronegative and was one of the 352 seronegative cohort members. A peripheral blood sample was provided by each donor, and peripheral blood mononuclear cells were used for TCR beta sequencing. The Qiagen DNeasy Blood Extraction Kit was used to extract genomic DNA from the blood cell samples. The method was the immunoSEQ multiplex PCR assay. For the multiplex PCR, a mixture combining 60 forward primers for TCR Vbeta segments and 13 reverse primers for TCR Jbeta segments was used. A multiplex PCR assay on genomic DNA amplified the CDR3 region of rearranged TCR beta genes. The amplified TCR beta libraries were sequenced on the Illumina HiSeq System as 87-base-pair reads. On the study's bioinformatics: A later analysis tallied 75 million to 95 million unique TCR beta chains across the 666 repertoires, and some 10 million of those chains were shared by two or more donors. To remove PCR and sequencing errors, raw reads were error-corrected and collapsed into unique sequences using a nearest-neighbor algorithm that merged closely related sequences. Alignment of CDR3 sequences to IMGT reference sequences was used to assign V, D and J gene segments. For a sequence to be retained, a match of at least six nucleotides to both a V gene segment and a J gene segment was required. A rearrangement was called productive if the CDR3 had no stop codons and remained in frame with V and J, and every other rearrangement was called non-productive. CDR3 was defined according to IMGT convention as the region running from the second conserved V-encoded cysteine to the conserved J-encoded phenylalanine. Sequences without an unambiguous match to a single V gene segment were excluded from the earlier analysis of about 640 of the donors. In an earlier analysis of several hundred of the donors, a V segment was called functional when productive rearrangements were above 56.7%, and segregating when the standard deviation between donors exceeded 5%. A statistical classification framework was built to diagnose cytomegalovirus status from the catalog of TCR beta chain sequences. V and J gene assignment, in a later analysis, came from comparing TCR nucleotide sequences with IMGT/GENE-DB human TR gene sequences. A later analysis assigned CDR3 sequences and most-parsimonious VDJ recombination scenarios with the TCRdist pipeline. A later analysis defined each TCR beta chain by its CDR3 amino acid sequence plus V-gene family, and excluded reads lacking a unique V-gene family. In a later analysis, fewer than 600 highly shared, low-generation-probability nucleotide sequences were removed to address suspected cross-contamination and a sequencing artifact. A later analysis calculated a clonal expansion index for each public chain from normalized within-repertoire ranks of inferred template counts. In a later analysis, generation probabilities were computed with a VDJ recombination model fitted to out-of-frame rearrangements, and the resulting probabilities were checked against IGoR. In a later analysis, hypergeometric tests were used to score TCR-TCR, TCR-HLA and TCR-CMV co-occurrence, with a repertoire-size bias correction applied to TCR pairs. In a later analysis, false discovery rates were estimated by permuting HLA or CMV assignments 20 times. In a later analysis, co-occurring TCRs were grouped with DBSCAN, and TCRdist sequence similarity was added when clustering was performed within HLA-allele-positive subsets. Repertoires with fewer than 30,000 or more than 120,000 public chains, plus five repertoires with anomalous nucleotide sharing, were excluded from co-occurrence clustering. Imported from immuneACCESS, the table was reduced by TCRdb to in-frame sequences with V and J called. These copies leave out some clones; in studies compared against another copy, an unresolved V gene accounts for under half, and the cause of the remainder is not known. V and J calls and clone size are copied from that table; D and trimming were computed from the DNA. A total of 120,000 to 150,000 clones appear in this sample, 73% of them only once. In total, the top ten clones hold 1.6% of the sample.

The chain was built from TRBV29-1 and TRBJ1-1, and TRBD1 matches 9 of the central bases. This TCR was sampled from a woman younger than 35 in good health and CMV-seronegative. The sequenced sample was PBMCs. At the DNA level, the sequence is TGCAGCGTCGCGGACAGGGGGAACACTGAAGCTTTCTTT. Protein translation: CSVADRGNTEAFF.